This T cell receptor (beta chain) derives from a study of T cells after yellow fever vaccination. Study overall: SMART-Seq v4 Ultra Low Input served to prepare low-cell-number fractions. Whole-study findings and limits: A small share of clonotypes appeared in both CD4 and CD8 compartments. After the booster, 96% of CD4 and roughly nine tenths of CD8 primary-response clones were re-detected.

V was pared by 5 bases and J by 7 bases, with 14 bases between. CDR1 MNHEY and CDR2 SVGEGT come from the germline V gene. The CDR3 has 13 residues. Generation of TCR cDNA used 5'RACE template switching (which added a universal primer site and UMIs). TCRdb re-called the 5' RACE reads through MiXCR, storing one row per CDR3 protein. The sample contains a few hundred thousand distinct CDR3 sequences, about 8.7% of which appear only once. A note on this clonotype: What it binds is unknown.

Sequenced material: PBMCs, taken on the day of the first yellow fever vaccination. The sequence derives from a man aged 18 to 29 who received the YFV17D yellow fever vaccine. The chain joins TRBV6-2 or TRBV6-3 to TRBJ1-2, with a weak D call TRBD1 (5 bases). The CDR3 reads CASSHGQGGGYTF. The DNA of the CDR3 is TGTGCCAGCAGTCACGGCCAGGGCGGTGGCTACACCTTC.